One sample yielded the 27 T cell receptor beta chains listed below, sequenced in a study of shared clonotypes between healthy human individuals. Profiled with immunoSEQ multiplex PCR; TCRdb holds only in-frame clones, not every one. This sample has about 2 million clones, with approximately 94% found just once. The naive CD8 subset, CD45RO-negative cells positively selected for CCR7, excluded terminally differentiated effector memory CD45RA+ cells. The sequenced material came from naive CD8+ T cells sorted from blood. These receptors all come from a man aged 18 to 29 in good health.

This chain connects TRBV5-6 to TRBJ1-2; no definite D call. V was clipped by 4 bases and J by 3 bases, with 10 bases between them. This CDR3 has 13 amino acids. Germline V gene data show CDR1 as SGHDT and CDR2 as YYEEEE. The CDR3 loop is CASSREMDYGYTF. The CDR3 DNA follows: TGTGCCAGCAGCAGAGAGATGGACTATGGCTACACCTTC.

CDR3 DNA sequence: TGTGCCAGCAGCTCCAGGGGTGGCTACACCTTC. Its protein is CASSSRGGYTF. The rearrangement links TRBV11-2 to TRBJ1-2; a weak D match, TRBD1 (6 bases). The length of the CDR3 is 11 residues. V was shortened by 4 bases and J by 7 bases, with 7 bases between the two germline ends. Germline loops: CDR1 SGHAT, CDR2 FQNNGV.

This chain's CDR3 is CASSEDPSSSQPQHF. The CDR3, as DNA: TGTGCCAGCAGTGAAGATCCTAGTTCGAGTCAGCCCCAGCATTTT. The chain couples TRBV2 to TRBJ1-5, with D unresolved. The CDR3 length is 15 residues. Germline V CDR1 and CDR2: SNHLY, FYNNEI. Deletions cut 1 base from V and 6 bases from J, with 13 bases between.

The rearrangement uses TRBV27 and TRBJ1-4; D remains unclear. Per the germline V gene, CDR1 is MNHEY and CDR2 is SMNVEV (reference sequence). Trimming removed 6 bases from V and 0 bases from J, with 11 bases in between. This CDR3 contains 15 residues. The CDR3 protein is CASRGGAATNEKLFF. CDR3 nucleotide sequence: TGTGCCAGCAGAGGCGGAGCGGCAACTAATGAAAAACTGTTTTTT. Looking up the rest from reference TRBV27 and TRBJ1-4 gives the full variable domain: EAQVTQNPRYLITVTGKKLTVTCSQNMNHEYMSWYRQDPGLGLRQIYYSMNVEVTDKGDVPEGYKVSRKEKRNFPLILESPSPNQTSLYFCASRGGAATNEKLFFGSGTQLSVL.

The gene calls are TRBV28 and TRBJ1-1; D not resolved. CDR1 is MDHEN, CDR2 SYDVKM, per germline. V was clipped by 5 bases and J by 0 bases, with 16 bases between them. CDR3 length: 16 residues. CDR3 loop: CASSPGDGLLNTEAFF. The CDR3 region has the DNA TGTGCCAGCAGTCCGGGCGATGGACTCTTGAACACTGAAGCTTTCTTT.

J is TRBJ1-3 and V is TRBV19; D is undetermined. The CDR3 has 15 amino acids. Trimming took off 7 bases at V and 2 bases at J, with 15 bases between the two ends. Per the germline V gene, CDR1 is LNHDA and CDR2 is SQIVND (reference sequence). CDR3 residues: CASTPLPVPGNTIYF. The CDR3 nucleotides read TGTGCCAGTACCCCTCTCCCCGTCCCTGGAAACACCATATATTTT.

The rearrangement links TRBV5-8 to TRBJ1-5; 8 bases are a match to TRBD1. This CDR3 contains 13 residues. The J segment lost 5 bases and the V segment lost 5 bases, leaving 3 bases of the junction unmatched. Germline-derived CDR1 and CDR2 are SGHTS and YDEGEE. DNA for the CDR3: TGTGCCAGCAGGGAGACAGGGGATCAGCCCCAGCATTTT. Its translation: CASRETGDQPQHF.

V and J are TRBV30 and TRBJ2-7; weak D call: TRBD1 (6 bases). The CDR3 sequence is 12 residues long. Germline CDR1 is GTSNPN and CDR2 is SVGIG (reference sequence). The V gene lost 4 bases and the J gene lost 5 bases, with 12 bases spanning the gap. The CDR3 nucleotides are TGTGCCTGGACCCTGGACAGCCACGAGCAGTACTTC. It specifies CAWTLDSHEQYF.

The chain recombines TRBV7-9 with TRBJ2-7; TRBD2 might be the D (6 bases). Germline CDR1 SEHNR, CDR2 FQNEAQ (reference sequence). Trimming removed 10 bases from V and 0 bases from J, with 13 bases in between. This CDR3 is built from 13 residues. The CDR3, as DNA: TGTGCCACCGGCGGGGAGGACTCCTACGAGCAGTACTTC. It translates to CATGGEDSYEQYF.

V and J are TRBV4-1 and TRBJ1-1; possibly TRBD1 for D (6 bases). The CDR3 runs to 13 residues. The germline CDR1 and CDR2 sequences are MGHRA and YSYEKL. The V end was cut by 3 bases, the J end by 8 bases, with 13 bases between. This chain's CDR3 is CASSHRQAREAFF. The CDR3 nucleotides are TGCGCCAGCAGCCATCGACAGGCTAGGGAAGCTTTCTTT.

The chain combines TRBV4-3 with TRBJ2-7; TRBD1 matches at 7 bases. V lost 0 bases to trimming and J lost 1 base; unmatched junction nucleotides: 6. The CDR3 loop spans 16 amino acids. Germline V gene data show CDR1 as LGHNA and CDR2 as YSLEER. CDR3 residues: CASSQDLNRGSYEQYF. As DNA, the CDR3 is TGCGCCAGCAGCCAAGATCTTAACAGGGGTTCCTACGAGCAGTACTTC.

This chain connects TRBV27 to TRBJ1-5; 10 bases line up with TRBD1. The trim removed 5 bases at V and 6 bases at J, leaving 4 bases unmatched. This CDR3 contains 14 residues. Germline loops: CDR1 MNHEY, CDR2 SMNVEV (reference sequence). The CDR3 bases are TGTGCCAGCAGTCCAGGGACAGGGGTTCAGCCCCAGCATTTT. Its translation: CASSPGTGVQPQHF.

The gene calls are TRBV5-6 and TRBJ1-2; 7 bases are a match to TRBD1. The CDR3 covers 15 residues. With V trimmed by 4 bases and J by 4 bases, 10 bases remained unmatched. CDR1 and CDR2 (germline): SGHDT, YYEEEE. DNA for the CDR3: TGTGCCAGCAGCGGGGGCCTAGGGACAGTCTATGGCTACACCTTC. Translating gives CASSGGLGTVYGYTF.

The V and J genes are TRBV19 and TRBJ1-5, with D possibly being TRBD1 (5 bases). CDR3 length: 18 amino acids. The V end was cut by 1 base, the J end by 4 bases, with 20 bases between. Germline assignment: CDR1 LNHDA and CDR2 SQIVND (reference sequence). The CDR3 coding sequence is TGTGCCAGTAGTATAGTGCAGGGACTAACAGCTAGGAATCAGCCCCAGCATTTT. Amino acids: CASSIVQGLTARNQPQHF.

V is TRBV2 and J is TRBJ2-7, with D unresolved. From germline, CDR1 is SNHLY and CDR2 FYNNEI. Deletions cut 0 bases from V and 3 bases from J, with 18 bases between. There are 17 residues in the CDR3. The CDR3 reads CASSEALGLADNYEQYF. The CDR3 bases are TGTGCCAGCAGTGAAGCGCTGGGGTTAGCTGATAACTACGAGCAGTACTTC.

V and J are TRBV7-9 and TRBJ1-2; the D gene is possibly TRBD1 (5 bases). Deletions cut 5 bases from V and 2 bases from J, with 9 bases between. Germline V lookup: CDR1 SEHNR, CDR2 FQNEAQ (reference sequence). The CDR3 is made up of 13 amino acids. The CDR3 DNA reads as TGTGCCAGCAGCCCCGCAGGGAACTATGGCTACACCTTC. This encodes CASSPAGNYGYTF.

In its sample, this clone was seen once. V is TRBV10-3 and J is TRBJ1-2; D unclear. This CDR3 is 14 amino acids long. V was pared by 7 bases and J by 4 bases, with 16 bases between. Germline V gene sequence: CDR1 ENHRY, CDR2 SYGVKD. The CDR3 sequence is CAIIFRKNRYGYTF. DNA for the CDR3: TGTGCCATCATTTTCCGGAAAAATCGCTATGGCTACACCTTC.

As concerns this clone: The sample carries other DNA sequences with the same CDR3. This chain connects TRBV6-5 to TRBJ1-2, with D possibly matching TRBD1 (5 bases). This CDR3 spans 12 amino acids. From germline, CDR1 is MNHEY and CDR2 SVGAGI. Trimming cost V 2 bases and J 5 bases, with 6 bases left between them. The CDR3 DNA sequence: TGTGCCAGCAGTTACCCAGGGTATGGCTACACCTTC. Amino acids: CASSYPGYGYTF.

The chain uses TRBV19 and TRBJ2-2; 7 bases are shared with TRBD1. Germline assignment: CDR1 LNHDA and CDR2 SQIVND (reference sequence). V was pared by 5 bases and J by 1 base, with 7 bases of the junction left unmatched. The CDR3 sequence is 16 residues long. Here the CDR3 reads CASSLTTGLNTGELFF. The DNA of the CDR3 is TGTGCCAGTAGTCTAACGACAGGGTTGAACACCGGGGAGCTGTTTTTT.

The gene calls are TRBV2 and TRBJ2-2, with 7 bases lining up with TRBD2. The CDR3 runs 15 residues. After removal of 3 bases from V and 6 bases from J, the junction contained 7 bases not matched to a gene. The germline CDR1 and CDR2 sequences are SNHLY and FYNNEI. CDR3 coding DNA: TGTGCCAGCAGTGAGAGGACTAGAGGAGCCGGGGAGCTGTTTTTT. Its protein product is CASSERTRGAGELFF.

The gene calls are TRBV4-1 and TRBJ2-7; D uncertain. Germline V gene sequence: CDR1 MGHRA, CDR2 YSYEKL. This CDR3 is 14 amino acids long. The V end lost 1 base, the J end lost 2 bases, and 9 bases lay between the germline ends. The CDR3 sequence is CASSQVEWAYEQYF. CDR3 nucleotides: TGCGCCAGCAGCCAAGTTGAGTGGGCCTACGAGCAGTACTTC.

A note on this clone: Different DNA sequences within this sample yield the same CDR3. The chain couples TRBV11-2 to TRBJ2-7, with D possibly being TRBD1 (5 bases). The CDR3 runs to 13 residues. Per the germline V gene, CDR1 is SGHAT and CDR2 is FQNNGV. V lost 1 base and J 4 bases, leaving 8 bases between the germline ends. Here the CDR3 DNA reads TGTGCCAGCAGCTTAGGAGCAGGGTACGAGCAGTACTTC. Protein: CASSLGAGYEQYF.

This clone appeared a single time. The chain links TRBV7-9 to TRBJ1-3; TRBD1 matches at 8 bases. V lost 3 bases and J lost 8; bases outside the gene matches: 12. The CDR3 runs 16 residues. CDR1 SEHNR and CDR2 FQNEAQ come from the germline V gene (reference sequence). The CDR3 DNA reads as TGTGCCAGCAGCTTCGTGACAGGGGAATCCCGTTACACCATATATTTT. Protein product: CASSFVTGESRYTIYF.

The sample holds one count of this clone. The rearrangement joins TRBV4-1 to TRBJ2-2, with D tentatively TRBD1 (5 bases). V lost 2 bases to trimming and J lost 4 bases, with 11 bases between them. CDR3 length: 15 amino acids. In germline, CDR1 is MGHRA, CDR2 YSYEKL. This chain's CDR3 is CASSQLGPGTGELFF. The CDR3 DNA follows: TGCGCCAGCAGCCAATTGGGGCCAGGCACCGGGGAGCTGTTTTTT.

The V and J genes are TRBV7-9 and TRBJ2-7; the match to TRBD1 covers 7 bases. Germline CDR1 SEHNR, CDR2 FQNEAQ (reference sequence). V lost 5 bases to trimming and J lost 0 bases; unmatched junction nucleotides: 7. This CDR3 comprises 15 residues. CDR3 protein: CASSDDRAPSYEQYF. Written as DNA, the CDR3 is TGTGCCAGCAGCGATGACAGGGCTCCCTCCTACGAGCAGTACTTC.

This sequence joins TRBV28 and TRBJ2-4, with 7 bases matching TRBD2. This CDR3 comprises 15 residues. Losses at the gene ends were 2 bases for V and 6 bases for J; bases not matched to a gene: 7. Germline CDR1 is MDHEN and CDR2 is SYDVKM. The DNA of the CDR3 is TGTGCCAGCAGTTTAAATTCTGGGGAGGGAAACATTCAGTACTTC. Its translation is CASSLNSGEGNIQYF. Full variable domain (rest looked up from reference TRBV28 and TRBJ2-4): DVKVTQSSRYLVKRTGEKVFLECVQDMDHENMFWYRQDPGLGLRLIYFSYDVKMKEKGDIPEGYSVSREKKERFSLILESASTNQTSMYLCASSLNSGEGNIQYFGAGTRLSVL.

V gene TRBV4-1 combines with J gene TRBJ2-1, with a tentative D call TRBD1 (5 bases). The germline gives CDR1 MGHRA, CDR2 YSYEKL. V was cut by 2 bases and J by 10 bases, with 12 bases left in between. The length of the CDR3 is 13 residues. CDR3 nucleotide sequence: TGCGCCAGCAGCCAACAGGGCCTCACAGAGCAGTTCTTC. Its protein is CASSQQGLTEQFF.